These 15 T cell receptor beta chains were sequenced from one sample in a study of blood T cell repertoires in COVID-19. Some clones are missing from TCRdb's copy, which holds only in-frame ones; the method was immunoSEQ multiplex PCR. The sample records a few hundred thousand clones, approximately 82% being singletons. Sequences were obtained from peripheral blood. These TCRs come from a woman of 80 years or more with acute or convalescent COVID-19.

This rearrangement joins TRBV2 to TRBJ2-1; 8 nucleotides agree with TRBD1. Per the germline V gene, CDR1 is SNHLY and CDR2 is FYNNEI. V gave up 6 bases and J gave up 6 bases; unmatched junction bases: 7. The CDR3 length is 14 residues. The CDR3 spells CASRQLTGGNEQFF. The CDR3 DNA reads TGTGCCAGCAGGCAGCTTACAGGGGGCAATGAGCAGTTCTTC. The full variable domain, rest sourced from reference TRBV2 and TRBJ2-1, is EPEVTQTPSHQVTQMGQEVILRCVPISNHLYFYWYRQILGQKVEFLVSFYNNEISEKSEIFDDQFSVERPDGSNFTLKIRSTKLEDSAMYFCASRQLTGGNEQFFGPGTRLTVL.

The chain joins TRBV18 to TRBJ1-1; 8 bases map to TRBD1. There are 15 residues in the CDR3. V was clipped by 3 bases and J by 5 bases; unmatched bases: 8. Germline V lookup: CDR1 KGHSH, CDR2 LQKENI. The CDR3 protein is CASSPNTGGGTEAFF. CDR3 DNA: TGTGCCAGCTCACCGAACACAGGGGGAGGAACTGAAGCTTTCTTT. The full variable domain, in which reference TRBV18 and TRBJ1-1 provide the parts outside the CDR3, is NAGVMQNPRHLVRRRGQEARLRCSPMKGHSHVYWYRQLPEEGLKFMVYLQKENIIDESGMPKERFSAEFPKEGPSILRIQQVVRGDSAAYFCASSPNTGGGTEAFFGQGTRLTVV.

The chain combines TRBV27 with TRBJ2-7, with 10 bases that match TRBD2. The CDR3 is 14 amino acids. V was pared by 5 bases and J by 9 bases, with 10 bases of the junction left unmatched. Germline CDR1 and CDR2: MNHEY and SMNVEV (reference sequence). The CDR3 nucleotides are TGTGCCAGCAGTAGGACTAGCGGATCCTCCGGGCAGTACTTC. Translated, it gives CASSRTSGSSGQYF.

The count of this clone is one. V and J are TRBV12-3 or TRBV12-4 and TRBJ1-1; D call uncertain. The length of the CDR3 is 13 residues. Trimming removed 3 bases at V and 0 bases at J, with 5 bases between. Here the CDR3 DNA reads TGTGCCAGCAGTTTTTCCGTGAACACTGAAGCTTTCTTT. Translation gives CASSFSVNTEAFF.

The chain employs TRBV5-5 and TRBJ2-1; TRBD1 matches 10 bases. The CDR3 extends over 15 amino acids. Looked up from germline, CDR1 is SGHKS and CDR2 is YYEKEE (reference sequence). After removal of 0 bases from V and 8 bases from J, the junction contained 5 bases not matched to a gene. CDR3 in DNA: TGTGCCAGCAGCTTGGCCCCGGGACAGGGGTATGAGCAGTTCTTC. Translation gives CASSLAPGQGYEQFF.

The rearrangement uses TRBV5-1 and TRBJ2-5; TRBD2 matches 7 bases. V was pared by 0 bases and J by 1 base, with 6 bases of the junction left unmatched. The CDR3 has 16 residues. Germline assignment: CDR1 SGHRS and CDR2 YFSETQ. CDR3 coding DNA: TGCGCCAGCAGCTTGGTCTCGGGGGGACCCCAAGAGACCCAGTACTTC. Translation: CASSLVSGGPQETQYF.

J is TRBJ2-3 and V is TRBV20-1; 7 bases are a match to TRBD1. CDR3 size: 13 residues. CDR1 DFQATT and CDR2 SNEGSKA come from the germline V gene (reference sequence). J was trimmed by 11 bases and V by 4 bases; bases with no gene match: 12. This chain's CDR3 is CSAIDSRGQRQYF. The CDR3 DNA reads TGCAGTGCTATTGACAGTAGGGGACAGAGGCAGTATTTT.

This clone has a single count. The rearrangement joins TRBV9 to TRBJ2-5, with D perhaps TRBD2 (7 bases). Per germline, CDR1 SGDLS and CDR2 YYNGEE. The CDR3 runs to 17 residues. V lost 0 bases and J lost 2, with 17 bases in between. The CDR3 spells CASSVGITRGGQETQYF. In nucleotides, the CDR3 is TGTGCCAGCAGCGTAGGGATTACTAGGGGGGGACAAGAGACCCAGTACTTC. Supplemented by reference TRBV9 and TRBJ2-5, the full variable domain reads DSGVTQTPKHLITATGQRVTLRCSPRSGDLSVYWYQQSLDQGLQFLIQYYNGEERAKGNILERFSAQQFPDLHSELNLSSLELGDSALYFCASSVGITRGGQETQYFGPGTRLLVL.

The chain recombines TRBV9 with TRBJ2-5; a weak D match, TRBD2 (6 bases). V gave up 3 bases and J gave up 2 bases, with 14 bases separating them. The germline gives CDR1 SGDLS, CDR2 YYNGEE. The CDR3 spans 15 residues. Written as DNA, the CDR3 is TGTGCCAGCAGCGCAAGCCCCGGGACTCAAGAGACCCAGTACTTC. This codes for CASSASPGTQETQYF.

J is TRBJ1-1 and V is TRBV25-1, with no clear D. V was shortened by 1 base and J by 6 bases, with 9 bases between the two germline ends. The CDR3 is made up of 13 amino acids. Per germline, CDR1 MGHDK and CDR2 SYGVNS. The CDR3 protein is CASSESGRPEAFF. The CDR3, as DNA: TGTGCCAGCAGTGAATCTGGCCGCCCTGAAGCTTTCTTT.

This chain uses TRBV27 with TRBJ1-5; 7 bases fit TRBD1. With 5 bases clipped from V and 4 bases from J, the junction kept 8 bases outside the gene matches. Germline CDR1 MNHEY, CDR2 SMNVEV (reference sequence). The CDR3 is made up of 15 amino acids. CDR3 residues: CASSRGGSGNQPQHF. For the CDR3, the DNA is TGTGCCAGCAGTCGAGGGGGCTCAGGGAATCAGCCCCAGCATTTT.

This clone was seen a single time. The genes are TRBV6-1 and TRBJ2-1, with D tentatively TRBD2 (6 bases). V was clipped by 3 bases and J by 3 bases, with 15 bases between them. Germline V gene sequence: CDR1 MNHNS, CDR2 SASEGT. The CDR3 covers 16 residues. The CDR3 reads CASSEWRGTFYNEQFF. In DNA, the CDR3 is TGTGCCAGCAGTGAGTGGAGGGGAACCTTCTACAATGAGCAGTTCTTC.

V gene TRBV27 combines with J gene TRBJ1-5, with 10 bases matching TRBD1. Trimming took 5 bases from V and 1 from J; bases not matched to a gene: 14. Germline CDR1 MNHEY, CDR2 SMNVEV (reference sequence). This CDR3 is 19 amino acids long. CDR3 coding DNA: TGTGCCAGCAGTCCGGCGGGACAGGGGTCTTTAGGCAGCAATCAGCCCCAGCATTTT. Translating it yields CASSPAGQGSLGSNQPQHF.

The CDR3 region has the DNA TGTGCCAGCAACGCGGGGTCGGTATACACCGGGGAGCTGTTTTTT. It is translated as CASNAGSVYTGELFF. The chain carries TRBV2 and TRBJ2-2; D is perhaps TRBD2 (6 bases). Between the trimmed V and J ends, which lost 7 bases and 3 bases, there was a span of 15 bases. This CDR3 is built from 15 residues. Germline V lookup: CDR1 SNHLY, CDR2 FYNNEI.

The V call is TRBV28, the J call TRBJ1-2, with 11 bases lining up with TRBD1. The germline V gene has CDR1 MDHEN and CDR2 SYDVKM. V lost 3 bases to trimming and J lost 7 bases; unmatched junction nucleotides: 4. The CDR3 length is 14 residues. The CDR3 nucleotides are TGTGCCAGCAGTTTTGGGACAGGGGGTTCTGGCTACACCTTC. Amino acid sequence: CASSFGTGGSGYTF.